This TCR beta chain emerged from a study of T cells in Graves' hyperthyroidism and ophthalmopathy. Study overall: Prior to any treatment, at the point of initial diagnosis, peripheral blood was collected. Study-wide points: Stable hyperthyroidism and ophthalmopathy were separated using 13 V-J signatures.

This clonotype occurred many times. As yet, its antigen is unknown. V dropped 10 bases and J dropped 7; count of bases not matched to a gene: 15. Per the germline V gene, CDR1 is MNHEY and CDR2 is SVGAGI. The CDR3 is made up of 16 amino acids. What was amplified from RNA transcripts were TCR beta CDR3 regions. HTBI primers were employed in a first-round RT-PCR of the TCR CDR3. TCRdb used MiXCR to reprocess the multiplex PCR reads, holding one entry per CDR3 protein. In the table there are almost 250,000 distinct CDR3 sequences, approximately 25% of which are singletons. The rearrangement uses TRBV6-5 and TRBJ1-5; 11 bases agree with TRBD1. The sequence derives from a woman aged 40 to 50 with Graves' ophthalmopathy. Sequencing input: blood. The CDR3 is CATGGVGTGGEQPQHF. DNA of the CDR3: TGTGCCACAGGGGGTGTAGGGACAGGGGGGGAACAGCCCCAGCATTTT.